This TCR beta chain is from a study of blood T cell repertoires in COVID-19. The overall study: COVID-19 samples collected from the United States, Italy and Spain covered acute and convalescent phases.

Libraries were prepared by immunoSEQ multiplex PCR; TCRdb keeps only in-frame clonotypes and omits some of them. The table has approximately 130,000 clones, around 87% seen once. V lost 5 bases, J lost 7 bases, and 6 bases lay in between. This CDR3 region has 11 residues. Germline CDR1 and CDR2: SNHLY and FYNNEI. The sequenced material came from peripheral blood. The clonotype originates from a man between 50 and 59 years old with active COVID-19. The genes are TRBV2 and TRBJ2-1; tentative D call: TRBD1 (6 bases). The CDR3 is CASSQGNEQFF. CDR3 in DNA: TGTGCCAGCAGTCAGGGGAATGAGCAGTTCTTC.